The rows below give T cell receptor beta chains drawn from one sample of a study of blood T cell repertoires in COVID-19. Only in-frame clones appear in the TCRdb table, and some are missing; sequencing was by immunoSEQ multiplex PCR. The table lists 150,000 to 160,000 clones, approximately 78% of them singletons. Sample: peripheral blood. Receptors were obtained from a man older than 75 with acute or convalescent COVID-19. CDR3s include the opening cysteine and the closing phenylalanine or tryptophan.

V,J,CDR3
TRBV5-1,TRBJ2-2,CASSRIRGAGELFF
TRBV11-3,TRBJ2-5,CASSPRGKETQYF
TRBV6-2/TRBV6-3,TRBJ2-7,CASSQDLSPVSYEQYF
TRBV6-5,TRBJ1-2,CASSYGGDYGYTF
TRBV19,TRBJ1-6,CATRTPGGTDYNSPLHF
TRBV5-1,TRBJ1-4,CASSLEVGARNEKLFF
TRBV7-9,TRBJ2-6,CASSLIESGANVLTF
TRBV5-6,TRBJ2-3,CASSLRLSATDTQYF
TRBV5-1,TRBJ2-3,CASKVAGPTDTQYF
TRBV5-6,TRBJ1-1,CASSSGQGAEAFF
TRBV7-9,TRBJ1-2,CASSSGSTNPGYTF
TRBV6-2/TRBV6-3,TRBJ2-3,CASSPRDYATDTQYF
TRBV6-5,TRBJ1-1,CASSYSGGLATEAFF
TRBV2,TRBJ2-7,CASSFQGGQGGYEQYF
TRBV6-6,TRBJ1-6,CASSWDKNSPLHF
TRBV5-1,TRBJ2-3,CASSLLITDTQYF
TRBV29-1,TRBJ2-1,CSVEATSGDEQFF
TRBV4-3,TRBJ2-7,CASSPSSGRPYEQYF
TRBV20-1,TRBJ1-5,CSASSGPVRPQHF
TRBV19,TRBJ2-2,CASSIDDRGTGELFF
TRBV6-4,TRBJ2-2,CASSAGTSSGELFF
TRBV19,TRBJ2-1,CATTLSTGGANEQFF
TRBV2,TRBJ1-5,CASSLDRINQPQHF